This T cell receptor beta chain was sequenced in a study of CD8 T cells in Susac syndrome. Study results and limitations: Clonal expansion involving Susac CD8+ cells peaked in TEMRA cells and active patients. In total CD8+ repertoires, around 17 Susac-specific public clones were detected, and CD8+ TEMRA repertoires contained about 5.

A quantity of about 0.5 to 1 ug RNA underwent reverse transcription using random hexamers. The authors amplified TCR beta CDR3 across 54 Vbeta and 13 Jbeta using immunoSEQ multiplex PCR. MiXCR, applied by TCRdb to the immunoSEQ multiplex PCR reads, yields one record per CDR3 protein. The repertoire has over 70,000 distinct CDR3 sequences, approximately 96% of them found once; the top ten carry 0.62%. Trimming stripped 8 bases from V and 1 base from J, with 15 bases between. From germline, CDR1 is SGHVS and CDR2 FQNEAQ. This CDR3 is 15 amino acids long. Concerning this clonotype: Its antigen remains unknown.

The TCR was taken from a human donor with Susac syndrome. This chain connects TRBV7-8 to TRBJ1-5, with unresolved D. The specimen sequenced was CD8+ T cells from PBMCs. As DNA, the CDR3 is TGTGCCAGCGTCATGGATGGGAGCAGCAATCAGCCCCAGCATTTT. It is translated as CASVMDGSSNQPQHF.